Shown below are 24 T cell receptor beta chains from a single sample sequenced in a study of cytomegalovirus exposure and HLA in healthy donors (dated by TCRdb to 2015 to 2018). The receptor library was made with the immunoSEQ multiplex PCR assay. For the multiplex PCR, a mixture combining 60 forward primers for TCR Vbeta segments and 13 reverse primers for TCR Jbeta segments was used. Imported from immuneACCESS, the table was reduced by TCRdb to in-frame sequences with V and J called. These copies leave out some clones; in studies compared against another copy, an unresolved V gene accounts for under half, and the cause of the remainder is not known. Across this sample there are about 150,000 clones, with roughly three fifths seen only once. The ten largest clones represent under 7.5% of the sample. Sequencing used PBMCs. These receptors all come from a woman aged 55-69 years in good health and CMV-seronegative.

This clone was recorded only once. The chain employs TRBV6-1 and TRBJ2-2, with D possibly being TRBD1 (6 bases). The CDR3 runs to 14 residues. Germline V gives CDR1 MNHNS, CDR2 SASEGT. Between the trimmed V and J ends, which lost 6 bases and 2 bases, there was a span of 10 bases. The CDR3 region is CASRGGPNTGELFF. CDR3 nucleotide sequence: TGTGCCAGCAGAGGGGGACCAAACACCGGGGAGCTGTTTTTT.

V usage is TRBV19 and J usage is TRBJ2-7, with D perhaps TRBD2 (5 bases). The CDR3 has 17 residues. Germline CDR1 and CDR2: LNHDA and SQIVND (reference sequence). Trimming pared 4 bases from V and 3 bases from J, leaving 22 bases between. This CDR3 reads CASSKGSPWEMGYEQYF. DNA for the CDR3: TGTGCCAGTAGTAAGGGTTCCCCATGGGAGATGGGCTACGAGCAGTACTTC.

This clone has only a few counts. The chain employs TRBV2 and TRBJ2-2, with 9 positions matching TRBD2. J lost 6 bases, V lost 5 bases, and 4 bases had no gene match. CDR1 and CDR2 from the germline V gene are SNHLY and FYNNEI. This CDR3 spans 14 amino acids. In DNA, the CDR3 is TGTGCCAGCAGTTGGCAGCGGGGGGCCGGGGAGCTGTTTTTT. Translation gives CASSWQRGAGELFF.

V is TRBV2 and J is TRBJ2-7, with unresolved D. Germline V CDR1 and CDR2: SNHLY, FYNNEI. The CDR3 contains 15 residues. Trimming stripped 6 bases from V and 3 bases from J, with 18 bases between. CDR3 sequence reads: CASSTVTLLVYEQYF. CDR3 DNA: TGTGCCAGCAGCACCGTCACCCTCCTAGTCTACGAGCAGTACTTC.

The chain joins TRBV5-6 to TRBJ2-6; the match to TRBD1 covers 8 bases. J gave up 1 base and V 0 bases, and 9 bases lay outside the gene matches. The CDR3 covers 19 residues. CDR1 is SGHDT and CDR2 is YYEEEE in the germline V gene. CDR3 region: CASSLVFGTGQSGANVLTF. CDR3 coding DNA: TGTGCCAGCAGCTTGGTGTTTGGGACAGGTCAGTCTGGGGCCAACGTCCTGACTTTC.

The chain recombines TRBV7-2 with TRBJ1-3, with 8 bases identical to TRBD1. The CDR3 length is 19 residues. J gave up 0 bases and V 5 bases, and 15 bases lay outside the gene matches. CDR1 is SGHTA and CDR2 is FQGNSA in the germline V gene. CDR3 coding DNA: TGTGCCAGCAGCCCCCCCGGGACAGGATCACCCAACTCTGGAAACACCATATATTTT. Translated, it gives CASSPPGTGSPNSGNTIYF. Variable domain in full (rest from reference TRBV7-2 and TRBJ1-3): GAGVSQSPSNKVTEKGKDVELRCDPISGHTALYWYRQSLGQGLEFLIYFQGNSAPDKSGLPSDRFSAERTGGSVSTLTIQRTQQEDSAVYLCASSPPGTGSPNSGNTIYFGEGSWLTVV.

CDR3 loop: CASSERGEMSSYNSPLHF. As DNA, the CDR3 is TGTGCCAGCAGTGAAAGGGGTGAGATGAGCTCCTATAATTCACCCCTCCACTTT. The gene calls are TRBV6-1 and TRBJ1-6, with a possible D match to TRBD1 (5 bases). This CDR3 has 18 residues. V was pared by 2 bases and J by 0 bases, with 14 bases between. CDR1 and CDR2 from the germline V gene are MNHNS and SASEGT.

The CDR3 spells CASSRIGGDYGYTF. For the CDR3, the DNA is TGTGCCAGCAGTCGAATCGGGGGAGACTATGGCTACACCTTC. The chain employs TRBV28 and TRBJ1-2; a possible D gene is TRBD1 (5 bases). V lost 5 bases and J lost 3, with 13 bases in between. This CDR3 has 14 amino acids. Germline V gene data show CDR1 as MDHEN and CDR2 as SYDVKM.

This rearrangement joins TRBV29-1 to TRBJ2-5, with D perhaps matching TRBD1 (7 bases). Trimming shortened V by 5 bases and J by 6 bases, and 13 bases separated the two germline ends. The CDR3 covers 12 residues. Germline-derived CDR1 and CDR2 are SQVTM and ANQGSEA. CDR3 in DNA: TGCAGCGTTCAACAGGGGAGGCAGACCCAGTACTTC. Translation: CSVQQGRQTQYF. The full variable domain, completed using reference TRBV29-1 and TRBJ2-5, is SAVISQKPSRDICQRGTSLTIQCQVDSQVTMMFWYRQQPGQSLTLIATANQGSEATYESGFVIDKFPISRPNLTFSTLTVSNMSPEDSSIYLCSVQQGRQTQYFGPGTRLLVL.

The chain is built from TRBV5-5 and TRBJ1-1, with D possibly being TRBD1 (6 bases). The germline V and J ends were trimmed by 0 bases and 4 bases, with 13 bases remaining between them. The germline gives CDR1 SGHKS, CDR2 YYEKEE (reference sequence). The CDR3 is 15 amino acids. The CDR3 loop is CASSLGGGGGTEAFF. CDR3 DNA: TGTGCCAGCAGCTTGGGAGGGGGGGGAGGCACTGAAGCTTTCTTT.

The CDR3, as DNA: TGTGCCAGCAGCCCCGTGTCGGGGGCAGATACGCAGTATTTT. It translates to CASSPVSGADTQYF. The rearrangement links TRBV7-8 to TRBJ2-3; D possibly corresponds to TRBD2 (6 bases). The germline V gene encodes CDR1 SGHVS and CDR2 FQNEAQ. Trimming took off 5 bases at V and 4 bases at J, with 13 bases between the two ends. The length of the CDR3 is 14 residues.

The chain employs TRBV7-6 and TRBJ2-7, with a tentative D call TRBD2 (6 bases). The V gene lost 4 bases and the J gene lost 9 bases, with 13 bases spanning the gap. CDR3 length: 12 residues. Looked up from germline, CDR1 is SGHVS and CDR2 is FNYEAQ. CDR3 DNA sequence: TGTGCCAGCAGCTCCCCGGGACTTGTGCAGTACTTC. As protein: CASSSPGLVQYF.

V and J are TRBV14 and TRBJ2-3; TRBD1 matches 10 bases. Losses at the gene ends were 4 bases for V and 6 bases for J; bases not matched to a gene: 7. CDR1 and CDR2 from the germline V gene are SGHDN and FVKESK. The CDR3 sequence is 15 residues long. CDR3 coding DNA: TGTGCCAGCAGCCTGGGGGACAGGGGACTTGATACGCAGTATTTT. It yields the protein CASSLGDRGLDTQYF.

V is TRBV7-2 and J is TRBJ1-4, with 9 bases identical to TRBD1. This CDR3 spans 16 amino acids. After removal of 4 bases from V and 1 base from J, the junction contained 4 bases not matched to a gene. Per the germline V gene, CDR1 is SGHTA and CDR2 is FQGNSA. The CDR3 here is CASSSRQGGTNEKLFF. As DNA, the CDR3 is TGTGCCAGCAGCTCACGACAGGGGGGAACTAATGAAAAACTGTTTTTT.

The CDR3 DNA follows: TGTGCCAGCAGTTTATACCAGGGGGACTATGGCTACACCTTC. Amino acid sequence: CASSLYQGDYGYTF. The chain combines TRBV28 with TRBJ1-2, with 7 bases aligning to TRBD1. Germline CDR1 reads MDHEN; CDR2 reads SYDVKM. The CDR3 runs 14 residues. The junction had 2 bases not matched to a gene; V was cut back by 1 base and J by 3 bases.

The chain joins TRBV7-2 to TRBJ2-2, with TRBD2 matching 8 bases. CDR3 length equals 15 residues. Unmatched junction bases numbered 1, after V lost 4 bases and J lost 0 bases. CDR1 is SGHTA, CDR2 FQGNSA, per germline. CDR3: CASSSGLANTGELFF. CDR3 nucleotide sequence: TGTGCCAGCAGCTCGGGACTAGCGAACACCGGGGAGCTGTTTTTT. The full variable domain, its missing parts supplied by reference TRBV7-2 and TRBJ2-2, is GAGVSQSPSNKVTEKGKDVELRCDPISGHTALYWYRQSLGQGLEFLIYFQGNSAPDKSGLPSDRFSAERTGGSVSTLTIQRTQQEDSAVYLCASSSGLANTGELFFGEGSRLTVL.

This sequence joins TRBV6-5 and TRBJ1-3; the D is unclear. With 6 bases removed from V and 0 bases from J, the gap between germline ends came to 12 bases. Germline values: CDR1 MNHEY, CDR2 SVGAGI. The CDR3 has 15 residues. The CDR3 DNA follows: TGTGCCAGCAGCCCGAAGCTAGCCTCTGGAAACACCATATATTTT. This translates into CASSPKLASGNTIYF.

This chain joins TRBV19 and TRBJ1-5, with D maybe TRBD1 (6 bases). Trimming left V 6 bases short and J 4 bases short, with 13 bases between. Germline V gene lookup returns CDR1 LNHDA and CDR2 SQIVND (reference sequence). The CDR3 is 14 residues long. The DNA of the CDR3 is TGTGCCAGTAGAGGCAGGGGAGGGAATCAGCCCCAGCATTTT. As protein: CASRGRGGNQPQHF.

This clone was found a few times. CDR3 sequence reads: CASSPPGRLLEQYF. CDR3 in DNA: TGTGCCAGCTCACCACCGGGGCGCCTCCTCGAGCAGTACTTC. The chain couples TRBV18 to TRBJ2-5, with TRBD1 as a possible D gene (5 bases). With the DNA end fitting TRBJ2-7 better, the J assignment may be wrong. CDR3 length: 14 residues. Germline values: CDR1 KGHSH, CDR2 LQKENI.

This clone was counted once. The rearrangement uses TRBV5-1 and TRBJ2-1; 11 bases align to TRBD2. The CDR3 extends over 14 amino acids. V lost 2 bases to trimming and J lost 6 bases; unmatched junction nucleotides: 1. Germline lookup yields CDR1 SGHRS and CDR2 YFSETQ. The DNA of the CDR3 is TGCGCCAGCAGCTTCGGACTAGCGGGCAATGAGCAGTTCTTC. Residues: CASSFGLAGNEQFF. Full variable domain (outside the CDR3, taken from reference TRBV5-1 and TRBJ2-1): KAGVTQTPRYLIKTRGQQVTLSCSPISGHRSVSWYQQTPGQGLQFLFEYFSETQRNKGNFPGRFSGRQFSNSRSEMNVSTLELGDSALYLCASSFGLAGNEQFFGPGTRLTVL.

This clone has only one observation. The rearrangement joins TRBV6-6 to TRBJ2-1; 8 bases line up with TRBD2. CDR1 MNHNY and CDR2 SVGAGI come from the germline V gene (reference sequence). This CDR3 is 16 amino acids long. V gave up 5 bases and J gave up 4 bases; unmatched junction bases: 10. The CDR3 sequence is CASSAAGGGGYNEQFF. The CDR3 nucleotides read TGTGCCAGCAGTGCCGCCGGGGGGGGAGGATACAATGAGCAGTTCTTC.

This chain joins TRBV4-1 and TRBJ2-2; 10 bases are a match to TRBD1. The CDR3 is 17 amino acids. Germline-derived CDR1 and CDR2 are MGHRA and YSYEKL. V dropped 2 bases and J dropped 4; count of bases not matched to a gene: 7. CDR3 amino acids: CASSQRQGALLTGELFF. In DNA, the CDR3 is TGCGCCAGCAGCCAACGACAGGGGGCTCTCCTCACCGGGGAGCTGTTTTTT.

V and J are TRBV6-1 and TRBJ2-2, with 7 bases aligning to TRBD1. Germline loops: CDR1 MNHNS, CDR2 SASEGT. V trimming: 3 bases; J trimming: 3 bases; junction bases outside the gene matches: 7. There are 16 residues in the CDR3. CDR3 nucleotides: TGTGCCAGCAGTGAGGGCAGGGGGACCCACACCGGGGAGCTGTTTTTT. Protein sequence: CASSEGRGTHTGELFF.

This chain links TRBV28 with TRBJ2-1; D perhaps matches TRBD2 (6 bases). V was cut by 10 bases and J by 2 bases, with 15 bases left in between. The CDR3 has 14 residues. CDR1 is MDHEN and CDR2 is SYDVKM in the germline V gene. CDR3 coding DNA: TGTGCCACCAGCCCTAGCGACACCTACAATGAGCAGTTCTTC. Its translation is CATSPSDTYNEQFF.